This passage covers 9 T cell receptor beta chains from one sample sequenced in a study of control samples from healthy donors and cancer patients. This table comes from immunoSEQ multiplex PCR, and its TCRdb copy is limited to in-frame clones, with some not included. The table has about 55,000 clones, nearly 90% seen once; the top ten hold approximately 4%. The sample consisted of blood. The source is a man in his fifties in good health.

J is TRBJ2-7 and V is TRBV6-2 or TRBV6-3; 13 bases align to TRBD2. V was clipped by 6 bases and J by 6 bases; unmatched bases: 8. CDR3 size: 15 residues. CDR1 and CDR2 from the germline V gene are MNHEY and SVGEGT. This CDR3 is CASSSGLAGVREQYF. The CDR3 DNA reads TGTGCCAGCAGCTCCGGACTAGCGGGAGTACGCGAGCAGTACTTC.

V usage is TRBV18 and J usage is TRBJ1-2; D unresolved. CDR3 length: 12 amino acids. V was shortened by 3 bases and J by 8 bases, with 10 bases between the two germline ends. Looked up from germline, CDR1 is KGHSH and CDR2 is LQKENI. The CDR3 region is CASSPPDRGYTF. DNA of the CDR3: TGTGCCAGCTCACCTCCCGACCGGGGCTACACCTTC. Full variable domain (remainder filled in from reference TRBV18 and TRBJ1-2): NAGVMQNPRHLVRRRGQEARLRCSPMKGHSHVYWYRQLPEEGLKFMVYLQKENIIDESGMPKERFSAEFPKEGPSILRIQQVVRGDSAAYFCASSPPDRGYTFGSGTRLTVV.

The V and J genes are TRBV30 and TRBJ1-4; D unresolved. This CDR3 is built from 11 residues. V shed 7 bases and J shed 10 bases, with 13 bases lying between them. Germline loops: CDR1 GTSNPN, CDR2 SVGIG (reference sequence). CDR3 DNA sequence: TGTGCCTTCCCTTGGGCGGGAAAACTGTTTTTT. This codes for CAFPWAGKLFF.

This clone was seen only once. The chain recombines TRBV28 with TRBJ2-7, with 12 bases that match TRBD2. The CDR3 extends over 16 amino acids. V was pared by 6 bases and J by 2 bases, with 8 bases of the junction left unmatched. Germline V CDR1 and CDR2: MDHEN, SYDVKM. This CDR3 reads CASRRLAGAAPYEQYF. Here the CDR3 DNA reads TGTGCCAGCAGAAGACTAGCGGGAGCAGCCCCCTACGAGCAGTACTTC.

The CDR3 spells CASSQDWGIPYNEQFF. The DNA for the CDR3 is TGCGCCAGCAGCCAAGACTGGGGCATCCCCTACAATGAGCAGTTCTTC. The J gene is TRBJ2-1, the V gene TRBV4-3; D may be TRBD1 (5 bases). The CDR3 is 16 residues long. V was clipped by 0 bases and J by 2 bases, with 11 bases between them. Germline CDR1 reads LGHNA; CDR2 reads YSLEER.

The rearrangement links TRBV24-1 to TRBJ2-3, with D possibly TRBD1 on 7 matching bases. Germline assignment: CDR1 KGHDR and CDR2 SFDVKD. The length of the CDR3 is 17 residues. With 1 base removed from V and 6 bases from J, the gap between germline ends came to 19 bases. DNA of the CDR3: TGTGCCACCAGTGATTTCCGACAGGGACTGGGAATTGATACGCAGTATTTT. Amino acids: CATSDFRQGLGIDTQYF.

The chain has TRBV18 and TRBJ1-3; no clear D. V was shortened by 5 bases and J by 0 bases, with 5 bases between the two germline ends. CDR1 and CDR2 from the germline V gene are KGHSH and LQKENI. The CDR3 contains 13 residues. This CDR3 reads CASSWSSGNTIYF. The CDR3 DNA reads as TGTGCCAGCTCATGGTCCTCTGGAAACACCATATATTTT.

This sequence joins TRBV2 and TRBJ1-2; D is uncertain. Germline values: CDR1 SNHLY, CDR2 FYNNEI. The V end lost 3 bases, the J end lost 2 bases, and 7 bases lay between the germline ends. The CDR3 covers 13 residues. The CDR3 loop reads CASSEAKNYGYTF. The CDR3 nucleotides read TGTGCCAGCAGTGAGGCGAAGAACTATGGCTACACCTTC.

The genes are TRBV24-1 and TRBJ1-5; D call uncertain. Trimming took 4 bases from V and 3 from J, leaving 3 bases between them. The germline V gene has CDR1 KGHDR and CDR2 SFDVKD. This CDR3 has 12 amino acids. The CDR3, as DNA: TGTGCCACCAGTGACGCCAATCAGCCCCAGCATTTT. It yields the protein CATSDANQPQHF.